The text below deals with one T cell receptor (beta chain). As yet, its antigen is unknown. The source of the sample is a study of CXCR3-negative and CXCR3-positive naive CD8 T cells. The overall study: Sequencing gave roughly 130 million TRB reads overall, about 1.5 +/- 0.3 million per library.

Naive CD8+ T cells had a CD45RO-CCR7+CD27+CD95- phenotype. The libraries of TRB cDNA were prepared using 5' RACE with UMI labels. TCRdb re-called the 5' RACE reads and shows each CDR3 protein once, DNA omitted. The sample data list around 110,000 distinct CDR3 sequences. CDR1 is LGHNA, CDR2 YSLEER, per germline. This CDR3 spans 16 amino acids. Overall study results and limits: CXCR3-positive naive cells had TRB CDR3s that were more hydrophobic than CXCR3-negative naive cells had. High diversity, comparable across both naive subsets, contrasted with much lower diversity in memory CD8+ cells.

Sequencing used naive CXCR3+ CD8+ T cells from blood. As for subset: CD45RO-CCR7+CD27+CD95- naive CD8+ T cells expressing CXCR3 (TNR3+). V and J are TRBV4-3 and TRBJ2-1; TCRdb designates TRBD1, a call that cannot be tested without DNA. This TCR was sampled from a human donor in good health. Some clones in this sample may be carry-over from other donors' samples. The CDR3 reads CASSQSRGTGGHEQFF.